Shown below are 20 T cell receptor beta chains from a single sample sequenced in a study of T cells expressing NK-cell markers. From the 5' RACE reads, TCRdb lists one entry per CDR3 protein and no DNA. The sample table includes a few hundred thousand distinct CDR3 sequences. Sequencing was carried out using blood T cells: a sorted CD56 or NKG2C T cell subset, CD4+ or CD8+ T cells, or bulk PBMC T cells (not recorded which). These receptors came from a man between 18 and 35 years old in good health.

The rearrangement joins TRBV6-5 to TRBJ2-1. There are 15 residues in the CDR3. Germline V gene data show CDR1 as MNHEY and CDR2 as SVGAGI. CDR3: CASSYRSGRAREQFF.

The V call is TRBV10-2, the J call TRBJ2-3; TCRdb reports TRBD2, a call that lacks DNA to check it against. The germline V gene encodes CDR1 WSHSY and CDR2 SAAADI. This CDR3 spans 18 amino acids. CDR3 loop: CASSARMALAGVADTQYF.

The chain joins TRBV12-5 to TRBJ2-6; TCRdb reports TRBD1, a call that lacks DNA to check it against. The CDR3 runs 17 residues. Germline V gene sequence: CDR1 LGHNT, CDR2 FRNRAP. The CDR3 loop is CASGLVQGGPGANVLTF.

CDR3 sequence: CASSLAGTGKNIQYF. The J gene is TRBJ2-4, the V gene TRBV5-1; TCRdb lists TRBD1, though no DNA is available to test this call. Per the germline V gene, CDR1 is SGHRS and CDR2 is YFSETQ. The CDR3 has 15 residues.

The V gene is TRBV4-2, the J gene TRBJ2-3; TCRdb names TRBD2, which stays unverified in the absence of DNA. CDR3 length: 19 residues. The germline gives CDR1 LGHNA, CDR2 YNFKEQ. CDR3 in amino acids: CASSQVELAGGPGADTQYF.

The V and J genes are TRBV11-2 and TRBJ2-5; absent DNA, TCRdb's TRBD2 call cannot be checked. Germline-derived CDR1 and CDR2 are SGHAT and FQNNGV. The CDR3 is made up of 14 amino acids. The CDR3 loop reads CASSTTLARGTQYF. The full variable domain, rest sourced from reference TRBV11-2 and TRBJ2-5, is EAGVAQSPRYKIIEKRQSVAFWCNPISGHATLYWYQQILGQGPKLLIQFQNNGVVDDSQLPKDRFSAERLKGVDSTLKIQPAKLEDSAVYLCASSTTLARGTQYFGPGTRLLVL.

The chain recombines TRBV20-1 with TRBJ2-4; TCRdb calls TRBD2, which cannot be checked without DNA. Germline V gives CDR1 DFQATT, CDR2 SNEGSKA (reference sequence). The CDR3 consists of 14 residues. CDR3 protein: CSARTSGTGNIQYF.

J is TRBJ2-5 and V is TRBV5-1; absent DNA, TCRdb's TRBD1 call cannot be checked. The length of the CDR3 is 14 residues. Germline lookup yields CDR1 SGHRS and CDR2 YFSETQ. CDR3 in amino acids: CASSEVGGQVPQYF.

The chain recombines TRBV11-3 with TRBJ2-3. This CDR3 is built from 13 residues. Per germline, CDR1 SGHNT and CDR2 YENEEA. CDR3 region: CASSLGLARTQYF.

The chain couples TRBV3-1 to TRBJ2-5; no DNA is available, so the TRBD2 call from TCRdb remains unchecked. Looked up from germline, CDR1 is LGHDT and CDR2 is YNNKEL (reference sequence). CDR3 size: 15 residues. This CDR3 is CASSQPRGRAETQYF.

The gene calls are TRBV6-5 and TRBJ2-3; the TCRdb D gene call, TRBD2, has no DNA to confirm it. The CDR3 sequence is 18 residues long. Germline V CDR1 and CDR2: MNHEY, SVGAGI. The CDR3 loop reads CASSYSSTASGSTDTQYF.

The chain employs TRBV6-4 and TRBJ2-7; TCRdb outputs TRBD2, but without DNA this stays unchecked. The length of the CDR3 is 14 residues. Germline values: CDR1 MRHNA, CDR2 SNTAGT. The CDR3: CASSETSGAYEQYF.

This chain joins TRBV28 and TRBJ2-3; TCRdb names TRBD1, which stays unverified in the absence of DNA. This CDR3 has 13 amino acids. Looked up from germline, CDR1 is MDHEN and CDR2 is SYDVKM. The CDR3 loop is CASSPPTGDTQYF.

This sequence joins TRBV15 and TRBJ2-1; TCRdb gives TRBD2 as the D gene, but with no DNA this cannot be confirmed. CDR3 length: 15 residues. The germline CDR1 and CDR2 sequences are LNHNV and YYDKDF (reference sequence). The CDR3 sequence: CATSRDSAANNEQFF.

This chain links TRBV19 with TRBJ1-4; the D call from TCRdb, TRBD1, cannot be confirmed without DNA. The CDR3 is made up of 13 amino acids. CDR1 is LNHDA, CDR2 SQIVND, per germline (reference sequence). The CDR3 reads CASLGTENEKLFF.

This chain links TRBV24-1 with TRBJ2-3; without DNA, the TCRdb call of TRBD2 cannot be checked. The CDR3 length is 13 residues. Germline lookup yields CDR1 KGHDR and CDR2 SFDVKD. The CDR3 sequence: CATGREGPDTQYF.

This sequence joins TRBV27 and TRBJ1-5; TCRdb lists TRBD1, though no DNA is available to test this call. CDR3 length equals 18 residues. CDR1 is MNHEY and CDR2 is SMNVEV in the germline V gene (reference sequence). CDR3 protein: CASSPYLLGRQGRQPQHF.

This chain joins TRBV24-1 and TRBJ2-1; TCRdb returns TRBD1, unconfirmable since there is no DNA. The CDR3 contains 16 residues. CDR1 is KGHDR and CDR2 is SFDVKD in the germline V gene. The CDR3 sequence: CATSDRRSPGYNEQFF.

The V gene is TRBV24-1, the J gene TRBJ2-2; TCRdb designates TRBD1, a call that cannot be tested without DNA. This CDR3 has 19 residues. The V gene's germline CDR1 is KGHDR and CDR2 SFDVKD. CDR3 sequence reads: CATSDLRVGTGWNTGELFF.

This chain uses TRBV5-1 with TRBJ1-2. The CDR3 covers 14 residues. The germline V gene has CDR1 SGHRS and CDR2 YFSETQ. This CDR3 reads CASSGGSSNYGYTF.